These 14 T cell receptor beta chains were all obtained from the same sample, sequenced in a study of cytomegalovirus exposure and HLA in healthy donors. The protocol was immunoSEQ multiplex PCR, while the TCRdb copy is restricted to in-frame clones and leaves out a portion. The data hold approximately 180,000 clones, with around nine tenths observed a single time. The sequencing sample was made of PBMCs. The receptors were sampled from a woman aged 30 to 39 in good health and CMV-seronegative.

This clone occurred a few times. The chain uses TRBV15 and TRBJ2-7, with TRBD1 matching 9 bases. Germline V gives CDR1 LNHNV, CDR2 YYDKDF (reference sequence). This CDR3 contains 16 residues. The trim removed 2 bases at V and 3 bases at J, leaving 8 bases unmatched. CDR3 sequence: CATSRLPGQGIYEQYF. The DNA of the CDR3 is TGTGCCACCAGCAGACTTCCGGGACAGGGAATCTACGAGCAGTACTTC.

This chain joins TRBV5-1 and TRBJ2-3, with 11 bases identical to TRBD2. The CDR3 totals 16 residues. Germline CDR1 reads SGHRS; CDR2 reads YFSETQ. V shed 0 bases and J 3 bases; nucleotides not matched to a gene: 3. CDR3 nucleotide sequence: TGCGCCAGCAGCTTGGCGGCTAGCGGGGGGACAGATACGCAGTATTTT. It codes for CASSLAASGGTDTQYF.

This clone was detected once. The CDR3: CASSLAGLGTDTQYF. CDR3 nucleotide sequence: TGCGCCAGCAGCTTGGCCGGACTAGGAACAGATACGCAGTATTTT. V gene TRBV5-1 combines with J gene TRBJ2-3, with 7 bases matching TRBD2. With 0 bases clipped from V and 3 bases from J, the junction kept 4 bases outside the gene matches. This CDR3 spans 15 amino acids. From germline, CDR1 is SGHRS and CDR2 YFSETQ.

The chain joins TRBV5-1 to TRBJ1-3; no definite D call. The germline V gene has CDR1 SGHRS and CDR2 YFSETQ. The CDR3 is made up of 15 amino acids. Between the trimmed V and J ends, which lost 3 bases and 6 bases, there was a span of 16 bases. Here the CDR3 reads CASSWAGISENTIYF. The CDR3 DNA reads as TGCGCCAGCAGCTGGGCCGGGATTTCGGAAAACACCATATATTTT.

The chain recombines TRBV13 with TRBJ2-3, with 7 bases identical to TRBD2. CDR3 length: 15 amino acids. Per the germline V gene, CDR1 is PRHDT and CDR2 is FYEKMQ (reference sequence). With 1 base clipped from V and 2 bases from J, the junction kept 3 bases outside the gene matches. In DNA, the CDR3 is TGTGCCAGCAGCTTAGAGGGACTATCCACAGATACGCAGTATTTT. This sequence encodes CASSLEGLSTDTQYF.

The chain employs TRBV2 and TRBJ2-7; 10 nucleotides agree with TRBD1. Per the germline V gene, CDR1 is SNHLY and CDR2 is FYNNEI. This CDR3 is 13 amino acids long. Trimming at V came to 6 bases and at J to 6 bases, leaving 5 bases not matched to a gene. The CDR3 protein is CASRAGTGVEQYF. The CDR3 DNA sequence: TGTGCCAGCAGGGCCGGGACAGGGGTCGAGCAGTACTTC.

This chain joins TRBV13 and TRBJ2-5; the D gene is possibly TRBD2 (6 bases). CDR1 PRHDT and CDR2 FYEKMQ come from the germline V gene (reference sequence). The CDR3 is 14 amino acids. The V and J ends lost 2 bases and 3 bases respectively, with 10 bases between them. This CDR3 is CASSLLASKETQYF. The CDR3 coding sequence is TGTGCCAGCAGCTTACTAGCGAGTAAAGAGACCCAGTACTTC.

In DNA, the CDR3 is TGTGCCAGCAGCCCCCCGGACAGGGGCACAGATACGCAGTATTTT. Protein product: CASSPPDRGTDTQYF. The V call is TRBV7-9, the J call TRBJ2-3; TRBD1 matches at 8 bases. Unmatched junction bases numbered 5, after V lost 5 bases and J lost 1 base. Germline V gene sequence: CDR1 SEHNR, CDR2 FQNEAQ (reference sequence). The CDR3 runs 15 residues.

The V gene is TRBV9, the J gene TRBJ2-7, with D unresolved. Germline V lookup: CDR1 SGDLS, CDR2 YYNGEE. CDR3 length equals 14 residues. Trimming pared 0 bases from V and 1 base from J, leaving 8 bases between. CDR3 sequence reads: CASSVGRVSYEQYF. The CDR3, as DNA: TGTGCCAGCAGCGTAGGTAGAGTTTCCTACGAGCAGTACTTC.

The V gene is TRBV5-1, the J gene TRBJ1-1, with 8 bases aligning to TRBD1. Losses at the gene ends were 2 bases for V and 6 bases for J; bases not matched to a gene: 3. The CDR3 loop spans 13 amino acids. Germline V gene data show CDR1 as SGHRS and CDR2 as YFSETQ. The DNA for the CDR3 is TGCGCCAGCAGCTTAAGACAGGGGCCTGAAGCTTTCTTT. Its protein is CASSLRQGPEAFF.

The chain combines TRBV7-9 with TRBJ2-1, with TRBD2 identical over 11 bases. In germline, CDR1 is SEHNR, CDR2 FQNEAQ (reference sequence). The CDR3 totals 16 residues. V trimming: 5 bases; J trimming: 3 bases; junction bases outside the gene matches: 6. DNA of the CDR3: TGTGCCAGCAGCCCGCTAGCGGGGGGCCGCTACAATGAGCAGTTCTTC. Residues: CASSPLAGGRYNEQFF.

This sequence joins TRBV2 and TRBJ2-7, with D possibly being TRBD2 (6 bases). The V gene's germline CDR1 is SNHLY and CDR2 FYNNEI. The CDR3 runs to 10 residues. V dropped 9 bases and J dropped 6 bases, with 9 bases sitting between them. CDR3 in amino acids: CASWRGEQYF. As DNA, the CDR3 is TGTGCCAGTTGGCGGGGCGAGCAGTACTTC.

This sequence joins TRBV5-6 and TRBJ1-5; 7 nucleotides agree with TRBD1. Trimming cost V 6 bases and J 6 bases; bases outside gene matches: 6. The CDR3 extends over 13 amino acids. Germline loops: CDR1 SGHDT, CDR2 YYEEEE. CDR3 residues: CASTNQGVQPQHF. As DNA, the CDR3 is TGTGCCAGCACAAACCAGGGGGTTCAGCCCCAGCATTTT.

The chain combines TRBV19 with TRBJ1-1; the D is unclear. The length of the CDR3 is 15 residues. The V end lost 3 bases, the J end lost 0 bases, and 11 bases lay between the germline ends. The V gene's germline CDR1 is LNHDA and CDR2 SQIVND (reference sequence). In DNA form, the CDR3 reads TGTGCCAGTAGTATTGGGCAGGCAATGAACACTGAAGCTTTCTTT. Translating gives CASSIGQAMNTEAFF.